These T cell receptor beta chains were read from a single sample in a study of CD8+ T cells in alopecia areata. Data came from immunoSEQ multiplex PCR; TCRdb stores just in-frame clones and leaves some out. The sample carries around 4,400 clones, less than 65% recorded once. The sequencing used skin, collected at roughly week 36, from a patient treated with tofacitinib. These TCRs come from a human donor with alopecia areata. Each CDR3 is given with its conserved first and last residue. D genes are given only for firm matches. Rows give clone size only sometimes, using once, few, many, or a class for an expanded clone.

size	D	V	J	CDR3	DNA
-	-	TRBV5-5	TRBJ1-2	CASSRRTAQHGYTF	TGTGCCAGCAGCCGCCGGACGGCTCAGCATGGCTACACCTTC
-	-	TRBV29-1	TRBJ2-2	CSVGAEGGELFF	TGCAGCGTTGGGGCGGAGGGCGGGGAGCTGTTTTTT
-	TRBD1	TRBV7-2	TRBJ2-2	CASSLRQGWTGELFF	TGTGCCAGCAGCCTACGACAGGGGTGGACCGGGGAGCTGTTTTTT
-	-	TRBV25-1	TRBJ1-1	CASSLQSEAFF	TGTGCCAGCAGTTTACAGTCTGAAGCTTTCTTT
-	TRBD1	TRBV7-8	TRBJ2-4	CASSPTGQGAENIQYF	TGTGCCAGCAGCCCCACGGGACAGGGGGCGGAAAACATTCAGTACTTC
few	TRBD2	TRBV6-9	TRBJ2-1	CASSQGLVYNEQFF	TGTGCCAGCAGCCAAGGACTAGTCTACAATGAGCAGTTCTTC
-	TRBD2	TRBV5-4	TRBJ2-1	CASSLDIGLVYNEQFF	TGTGCCAGCAGCTTGGATATTGGACTAGTATACAATGAGCAGTTCTTC
-	-	TRBV6-6	TRBJ1-2	CASSYGVGYTF	TGTGCCAGCAGTTACGGGGTTGGCTACACCTTC
once	TRBD2	TRBV5-1	TRBJ2-1	CASSSSGTSSPYNEQFF	TGCGCCAGCAGCTCCTCCGGGACTAGCAGTCCCTACAATGAGCAGTTCTTC
-	TRBD1	TRBV6-6	TRBJ2-7	CASSYEDRGSCEQYF	TGTGCCAGCAGTTACGAGGACAGGGGAAGTTGTGAGCAGTACTTC
-	-	TRBV6-1	TRBJ2-7	CASSDYRDNRF	TGTGCCAGCAGTGATTACCGGGACAACCGATTC
-	TRBD1	TRBV9	TRBJ1-4	CASSVSTPGQATNEKLFF	TGTGCCAGCAGCGTTTCTACCCCAGGACAGGCAACTAATGAAAAACTGTTTTTT
-	-	TRBV5-1	TRBJ2-1	CASSGAREQFF	TGCGCCAGCAGCGGGGCCCGTGAGCAGTTCTTC
-	-	TRBV6-9	TRBJ1-1	CASSHTENTEAFF	TGTGCCAGCAGCCATACAGAGAACACTGAAGCTTTCTTT
-	-	TRBV11-2	TRBJ2-3	CASSTGGGTRTDTQYF	TGTGCCAGCAGCACCGGAGGGGGCACTCGCACAGATACGCAGTATTTT
-	-	TRBV28	TRBJ1-3	CASSLFSGSYSGNTIYF	TGTGCCAGCAGTTTATTTTCGGGTAGCTACTCTGGAAACACCATATATTTT
few	-	TRBV5-1	TRBJ1-1	CASSLAVGEGTEAFF	TGCGCCAGCAGCTTGGCCGTGGGCGAGGGGACTGAAGCTTTCTTT
few	TRBD2	TRBV5-1	TRBJ2-1	CASSLAVGGLAGGVAPYNEQFF	TGCGCCAGCAGCTTGGCTGTAGGGGGGCTAGCGGGAGGTGTGGCCCCCTACAATGAGCAGTTCTTC
few	-	TRBV4-3	TRBJ2-1	CASSQEQHHTGSPAGEQFF	TGCGCCAGCAGCCAAGAACAACACCATACAGGGTCCCCAGCTGGTGAGCAGTTCTTC
few	TRBD1	TRBV9	TRBJ2-7	CASSQFPGQAYEQYF	TGTGCCAGCAGCCAGTTCCCGGGACAGGCCTACGAGCAGTACTTC
-	-	TRBV5-4	TRBJ2-6	CASSQASGANVLTF	TGTGCCAGCAGCCAAGCCTCTGGGGCCAACGTCCTGACTTTC
-	-	TRBV29-1	TRBJ2-1	CSAGESVFREQFF	TGCAGCGCGGGAGAGTCCGTATTCCGTGAGCAGTTCTTC
-	TRBD1	TRBV6-8	TRBJ2-7	CASVQQGATYEQYF	TGTGCCAGCGTCCAACAGGGGGCAACTTACGAGCAGTACTTC
-	-	TRBV30	TRBJ1-2	CAWSSRVIDGYTF	TGTGCCTGGAGTTCACGGGTAATCGATGGCTACACCTTC
-	-	TRBV7-9	TRBJ2-7	CASSPRSVSYEQYF	TGTGCCAGCAGCCCGCGATCCGTGTCCTACGAGCAGTACTTC
-	TRBD2	TRBV4-2	TRBJ2-4	CASSPTFRDYLAKNIQYF	TGTGCCAGCAGCCCTACGTTTCGGGACTACCTAGCCAAAAACATTCAGTACTTC
-	TRBD1	TRBV19	TRBJ2-7	CASSGTDRGVHEQYF	TGTGCCAGTAGTGGGACGGACAGGGGGGTCCACGAGCAGTACTTC
once	TRBD2	TRBV7-2	TRBJ2-5	CASGLAENPTAEQYF	TGTGCCAGCGGACTAGCGGAGAACCCCACCGCAGAGCAGTACTTC
-	-	TRBV7-2	TRBJ2-5	CASSLNGGPETQYF	TGTGCCAGCAGCTTAAACGGTGGACCGGAGACCCAGTACTTC
few	TRBD1	TRBV15	TRBJ2-7	CATSSLGQGAYEQYF	TGTGCCACCAGCAGCCTCGGACAGGGGGCCTACGAGCAGTACTTC
-	-	TRBV19	TRBJ2-3	CASSRPEGGQYF	TGTGCCAGTAGTCGGCCGGAGGGTGGGCAGTATTTT
-	-	TRBV7-9	TRBJ2-7	CASSLNTKAEQYF	TGTGCCAGCAGCCTCAATACCAAGGCCGAGCAGTACTTC
few	-	TRBV6-5	TRBJ1-2	CASSHSGDYGYTF	TGTGCCAGCAGCCATTCAGGCGATTATGGCTACACCTTC
-	-	TRBV6-1	TRBJ2-2	CASSVLQGLNTGELFF	TGTGCCAGCAGTGTACTACAGGGATTAAACACCGGGGAGCTGTTTTTT
-	TRBD1	TRBV28	TRBJ2-3	CATQFIQGTDTQYF	TGTGCCACCCAGTTTATACAGGGGACAGATACGCAGTATTTT
-	TRBD2	TRBV5-4	TRBJ2-7	CASTGGREDSYEQYF	TGTGCCAGCACCGGAGGGCGGGAGGACTCCTACGAGCAGTACTTC
-	-	TRBV7-8	TRBJ2-3	CASSRVGDTQYF	TGTGCCAGCAGTCGGGTCGGAGATACGCAGTATTTT
-	TRBD2	TRBV29-1	TRBJ2-5	CSQKTSGRGETQYF	TGCAGCCAAAAGACTAGCGGGAGGGGAGAGACCCAGTACTTC
-	TRBD1	TRBV4-3	TRBJ1-1	CASSQVVGTGHFGAFF	TGCGCCAGCAGCCAAGTTGTCGGGACAGGGCACTTCGGAGCTTTCTTT
-	TRBD1	TRBV7-9	TRBJ2-5	CASSRPGQGAQETQYF	TGTGCCAGCAGCAGACCGGGACAGGGGGCACAAGAGACCCAGTACTTC
-	TRBD2	TRBV6-9	TRBJ2-1	CASEGLAGVGYEQFF	TGTGCCAGCGAGGGACTAGCGGGAGTGGGCTATGAGCAGTTCTTC
few	TRBD2	TRBV27	TRBJ2-1	CASSFGVAGGRIYNEQFF	TGTGCCAGCAGTTTTGGTGTAGCGGGAGGGAGGATCTACAATGAGCAGTTCTTC
-	-	TRBV9	TRBJ2-1	CASSVAGGVDGQFF	TGTGCCAGCAGCGTAGCAGGGGGGGTCGACGGACAGTTCTTC
-	TRBD2	TRBV7-2	TRBJ2-2	CASSLAGGRTGELFF	TGTGCCAGCAGCTTAGCGGGAGGGAGGACCGGGGAGCTGTTTTTT
once	-	TRBV19	TRBJ2-3	CASSTRQTQQYF	TGTGCCAGTAGTACCAGACAAACACAGCAGTATTTT